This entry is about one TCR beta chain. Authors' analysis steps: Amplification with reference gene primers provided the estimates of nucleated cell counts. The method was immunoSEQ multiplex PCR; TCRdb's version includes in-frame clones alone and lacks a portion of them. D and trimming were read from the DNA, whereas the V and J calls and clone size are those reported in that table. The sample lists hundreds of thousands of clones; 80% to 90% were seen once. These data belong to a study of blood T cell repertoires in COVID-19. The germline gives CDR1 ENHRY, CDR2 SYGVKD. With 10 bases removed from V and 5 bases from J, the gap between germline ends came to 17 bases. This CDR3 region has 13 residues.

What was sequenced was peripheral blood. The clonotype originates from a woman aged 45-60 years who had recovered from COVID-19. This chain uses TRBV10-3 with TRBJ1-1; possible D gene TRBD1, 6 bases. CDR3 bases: TGTGCCACCTCTTGGCGAGGGGGAACTGAAGCTTTCTTT. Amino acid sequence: CATSWRGGTEAFF.